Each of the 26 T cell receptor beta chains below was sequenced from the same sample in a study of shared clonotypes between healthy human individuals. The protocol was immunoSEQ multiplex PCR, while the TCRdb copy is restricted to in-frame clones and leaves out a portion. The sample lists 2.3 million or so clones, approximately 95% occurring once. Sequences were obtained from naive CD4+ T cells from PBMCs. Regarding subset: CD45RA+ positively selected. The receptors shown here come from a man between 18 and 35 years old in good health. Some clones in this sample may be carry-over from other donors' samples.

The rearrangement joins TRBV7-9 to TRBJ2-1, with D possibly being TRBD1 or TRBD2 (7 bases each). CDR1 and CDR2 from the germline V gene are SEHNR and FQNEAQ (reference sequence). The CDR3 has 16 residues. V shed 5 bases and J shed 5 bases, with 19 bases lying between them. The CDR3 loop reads CASSPRTGGGHNEQFF. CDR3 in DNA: TGTGCCAGCAGCCCCAGGACAGGCGGGGGCCACAATGAGCAGTTCTTC.

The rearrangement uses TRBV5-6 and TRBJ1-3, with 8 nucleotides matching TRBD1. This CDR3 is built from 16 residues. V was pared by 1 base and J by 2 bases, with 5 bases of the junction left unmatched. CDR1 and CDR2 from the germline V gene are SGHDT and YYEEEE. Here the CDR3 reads CASSLFGTGAGNTIYF. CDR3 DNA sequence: TGTGCCAGCAGCTTGTTTGGGACAGGCGCTGGAAACACCATATATTTT.

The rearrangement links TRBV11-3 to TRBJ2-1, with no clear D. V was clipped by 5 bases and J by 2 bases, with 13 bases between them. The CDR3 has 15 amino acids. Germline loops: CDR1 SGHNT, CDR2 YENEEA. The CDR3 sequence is CASSKKKEPYNEQFF. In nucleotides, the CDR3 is TGTGCCAGCAGCAAAAAAAAAGAACCCTACAATGAGCAGTTCTTC.

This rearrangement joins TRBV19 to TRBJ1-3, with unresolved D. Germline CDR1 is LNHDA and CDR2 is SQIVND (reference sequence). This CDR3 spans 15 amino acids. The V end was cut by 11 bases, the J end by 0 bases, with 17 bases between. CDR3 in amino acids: CASVTLLGSGNTIYF. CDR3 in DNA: TGTGCCTCCGTCACCCTCCTGGGCTCTGGAAACACCATATATTTT. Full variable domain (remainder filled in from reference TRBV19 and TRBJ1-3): DGGITQSPKYLFRKEGQNVTLSCEQNLNHDAMYWYRQDPGQGLRLIYYSQIVNDFQKGDIAEGYSVSREKKESFPLTVTSAQKNPTAFYLCASVTLLGSGNTIYFGEGSWLTVV.

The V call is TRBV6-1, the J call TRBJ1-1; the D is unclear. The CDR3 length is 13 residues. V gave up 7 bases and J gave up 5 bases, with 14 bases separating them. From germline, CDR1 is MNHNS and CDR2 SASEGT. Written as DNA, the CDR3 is TGTGCCAGCATTCCGCAACTGGGGACTGAAGCTTTCTTT. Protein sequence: CASIPQLGTEAFF.

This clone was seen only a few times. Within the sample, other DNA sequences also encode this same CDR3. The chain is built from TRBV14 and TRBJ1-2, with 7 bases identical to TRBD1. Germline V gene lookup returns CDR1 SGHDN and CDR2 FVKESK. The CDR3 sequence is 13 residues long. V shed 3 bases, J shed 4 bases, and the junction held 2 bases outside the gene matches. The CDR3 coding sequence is TGTGCCAGCAGCCAGGGACAGTTCTATGGCTACACCTTC. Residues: CASSQGQFYGYTF.

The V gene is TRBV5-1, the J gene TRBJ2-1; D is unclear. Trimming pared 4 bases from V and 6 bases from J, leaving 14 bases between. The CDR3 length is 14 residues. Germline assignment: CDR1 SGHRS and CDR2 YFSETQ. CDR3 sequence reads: CASSVGWGSNEQFF. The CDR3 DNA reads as TGCGCCAGCAGCGTGGGTTGGGGTAGCAATGAGCAGTTCTTC.

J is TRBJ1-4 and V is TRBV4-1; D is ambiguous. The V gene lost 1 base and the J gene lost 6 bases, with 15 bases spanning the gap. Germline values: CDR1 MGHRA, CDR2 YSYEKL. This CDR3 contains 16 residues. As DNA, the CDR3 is TGCGCCAGCAGCCAAGGACGGGCTGGAAGAGATGAAAAACTGTTTTTT. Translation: CASSQGRAGRDEKLFF.

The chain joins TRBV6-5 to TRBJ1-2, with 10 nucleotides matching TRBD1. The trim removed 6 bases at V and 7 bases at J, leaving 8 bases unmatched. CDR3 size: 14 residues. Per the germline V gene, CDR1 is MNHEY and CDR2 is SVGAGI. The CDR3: CASRKPGQGGGYTF. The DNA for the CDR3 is TGTGCCAGCAGAAAGCCAGGACAGGGGGGTGGCTACACCTTC.

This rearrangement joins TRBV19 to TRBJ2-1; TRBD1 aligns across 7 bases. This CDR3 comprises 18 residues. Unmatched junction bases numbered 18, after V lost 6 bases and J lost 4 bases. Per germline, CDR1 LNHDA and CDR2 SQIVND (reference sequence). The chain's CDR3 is CASRGRGQSLSTYNEQFF. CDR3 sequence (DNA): TGTGCCAGTAGGGGTCGGGGACAGTCCCTCTCTACTTACAATGAGCAGTTCTTC.

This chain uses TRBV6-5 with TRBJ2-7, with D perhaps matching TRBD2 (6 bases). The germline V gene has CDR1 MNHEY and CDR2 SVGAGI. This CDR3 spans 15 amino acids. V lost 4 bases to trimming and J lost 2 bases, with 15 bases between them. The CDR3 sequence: CASSLTVGLPYEQYF. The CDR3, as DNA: TGTGCCAGCAGTTTGACGGTGGGACTTCCCTACGAGCAGTACTTC.

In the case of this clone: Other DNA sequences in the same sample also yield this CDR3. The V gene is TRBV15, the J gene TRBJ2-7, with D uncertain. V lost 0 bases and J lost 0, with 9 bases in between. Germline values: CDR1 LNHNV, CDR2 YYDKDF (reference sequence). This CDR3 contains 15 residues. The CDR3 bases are TGTGCCACCAGCAGAGATCCAGGTTTCTCCTACGAGCAGTACTTC. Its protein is CATSRDPGFSYEQYF.

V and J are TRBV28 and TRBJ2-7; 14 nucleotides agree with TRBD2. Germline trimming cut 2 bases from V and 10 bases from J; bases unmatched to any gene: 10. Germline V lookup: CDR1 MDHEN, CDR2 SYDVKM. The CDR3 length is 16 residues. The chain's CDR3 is CASSLAGGTSGRGQYF. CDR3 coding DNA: TGTGCCAGCAGTTTAGCAGGGGGGACTAGCGGGAGAGGACAGTACTTC.

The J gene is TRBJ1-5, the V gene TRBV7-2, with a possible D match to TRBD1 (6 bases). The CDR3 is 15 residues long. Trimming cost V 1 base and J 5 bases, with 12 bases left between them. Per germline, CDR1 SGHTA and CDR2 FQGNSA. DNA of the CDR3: TGTGCCAGCAGCTTAGGTTGGGGGGGCGATCAGCCCCAGCATTTT. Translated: CASSLGWGGDQPQHF.

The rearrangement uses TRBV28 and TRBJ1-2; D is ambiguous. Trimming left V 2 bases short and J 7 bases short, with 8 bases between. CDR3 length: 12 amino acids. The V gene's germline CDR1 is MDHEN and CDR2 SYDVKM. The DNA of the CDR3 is TGTGCCAGCAGTTTACTCGTCGGTGGCTACACCTTC. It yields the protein CASSLLVGGYTF.

The CDR3 DNA reads TGCGCCAGCAGCTTGATCCCGACAGGGGAGGGGACTGAAGCTTTCTTT. As protein: CASSLIPTGEGTEAFF. The chain employs TRBV5-1 and TRBJ1-1; 8 nucleotides match TRBD1. After removal of 1 base from V and 5 bases from J, the junction contained 10 bases not matched to a gene. The CDR3 has 16 amino acids. Germline V gene lookup returns CDR1 SGHRS and CDR2 YFSETQ.

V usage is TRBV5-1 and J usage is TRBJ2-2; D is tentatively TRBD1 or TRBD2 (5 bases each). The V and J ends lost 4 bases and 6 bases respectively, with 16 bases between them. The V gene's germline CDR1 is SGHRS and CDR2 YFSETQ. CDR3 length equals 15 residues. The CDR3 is CASSLRGGKSGELFF. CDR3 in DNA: TGCGCCAGCAGCCTCCGTGGGGGAAAATCCGGGGAGCTGTTTTTT. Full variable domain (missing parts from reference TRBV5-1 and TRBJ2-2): KAGVTQTPRYLIKTRGQQVTLSCSPISGHRSVSWYQQTPGQGLQFLFEYFSETQRNKGNFPGRFSGRQFSNSRSEMNVSTLELGDSALYLCASSLRGGKSGELFFGEGSRLTVL.

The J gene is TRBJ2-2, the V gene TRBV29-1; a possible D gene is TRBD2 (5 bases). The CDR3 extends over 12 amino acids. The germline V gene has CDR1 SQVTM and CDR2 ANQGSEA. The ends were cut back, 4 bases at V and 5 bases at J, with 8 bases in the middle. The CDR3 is CSVAGWTGELFF. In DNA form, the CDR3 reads TGCAGCGTTGCGGGGTGGACCGGGGAGCTGTTTTTT.

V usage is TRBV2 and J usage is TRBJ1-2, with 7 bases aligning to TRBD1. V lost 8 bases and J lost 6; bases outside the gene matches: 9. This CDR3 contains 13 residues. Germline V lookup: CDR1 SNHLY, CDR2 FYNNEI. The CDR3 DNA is TGTGCCAGCCACCCTGACAGGGCGGATGGCTACACCTTC. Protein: CASHPDRADGYTF.

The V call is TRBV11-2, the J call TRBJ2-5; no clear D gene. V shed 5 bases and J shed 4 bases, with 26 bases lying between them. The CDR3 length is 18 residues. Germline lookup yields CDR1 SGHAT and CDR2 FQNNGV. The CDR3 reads CASSVTVGYSRSGETQYF. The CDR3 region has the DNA TGTGCCAGCAGCGTGACTGTTGGTTATTCGAGGTCGGGAGAGACCCAGTACTTC.

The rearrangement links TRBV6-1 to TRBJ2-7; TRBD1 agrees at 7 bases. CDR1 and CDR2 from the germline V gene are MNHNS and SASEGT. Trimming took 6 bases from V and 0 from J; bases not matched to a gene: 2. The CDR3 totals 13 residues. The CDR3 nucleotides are TGTGCCAGCAGATGGGACAGCTCCTACGAGCAGTACTTC. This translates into CASRWDSSYEQYF.

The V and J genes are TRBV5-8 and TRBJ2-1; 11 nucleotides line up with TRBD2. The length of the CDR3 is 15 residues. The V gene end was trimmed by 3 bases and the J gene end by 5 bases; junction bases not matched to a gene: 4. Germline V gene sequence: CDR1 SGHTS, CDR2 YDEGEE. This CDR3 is CASSWGLAANNEQFF. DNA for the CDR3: TGTGCCAGCAGCTGGGGACTAGCGGCGAACAATGAGCAGTTCTTC. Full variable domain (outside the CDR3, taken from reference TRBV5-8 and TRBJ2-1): EAGVTQSPTHLIKTRGQQATLRCSPISGHTSVYWYQQALGLGLQFLLWYDEGEERNRGNFPPRFSGRQFPNYSSELNVNALELEDSALYLCASSWGLAANNEQFFGPGTRLTVL.

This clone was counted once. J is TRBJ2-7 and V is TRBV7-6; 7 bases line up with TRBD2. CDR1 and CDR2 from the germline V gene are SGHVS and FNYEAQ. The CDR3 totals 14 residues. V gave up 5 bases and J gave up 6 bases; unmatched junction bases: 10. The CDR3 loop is CASSPTGTIFEQYF. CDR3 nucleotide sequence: TGTGCCAGCAGCCCGACCGGGACTATTTTCGAGCAGTACTTC.

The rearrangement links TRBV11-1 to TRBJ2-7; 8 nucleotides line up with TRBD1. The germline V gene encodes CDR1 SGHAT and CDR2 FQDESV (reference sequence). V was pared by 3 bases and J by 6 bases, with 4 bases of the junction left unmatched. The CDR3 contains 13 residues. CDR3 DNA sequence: TGTGCCAGCAGCTTGGACAGGGCCACCGAGCAGTACTTC. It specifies CASSLDRATEQYF.

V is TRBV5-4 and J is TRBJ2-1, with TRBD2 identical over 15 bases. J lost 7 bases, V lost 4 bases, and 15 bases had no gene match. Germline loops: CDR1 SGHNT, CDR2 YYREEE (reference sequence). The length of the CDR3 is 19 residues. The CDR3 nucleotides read TGTGCCAGCAGCCCTAGGACTAGCGGGAGGGCCGGTATTTTAAATGAGCAGTTCTTC. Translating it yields CASSPRTSGRAGILNEQFF. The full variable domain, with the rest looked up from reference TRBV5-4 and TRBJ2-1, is ETGVTQSPTHLIKTRGQQVTLRCSSQSGHNTVSWYQQALGQGPQFIFQYYREEENGRGNFPPRFSGLQFPNYSSELNVNALELDDSALYLCASSPRTSGRAGILNEQFFGPGTRLTVL.

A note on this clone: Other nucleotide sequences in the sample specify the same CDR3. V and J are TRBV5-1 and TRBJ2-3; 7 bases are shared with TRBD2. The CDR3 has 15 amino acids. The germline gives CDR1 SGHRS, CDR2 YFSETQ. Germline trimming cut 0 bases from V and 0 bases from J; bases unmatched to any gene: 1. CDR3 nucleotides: TGCGCCAGCAGCTTGGTAGCGGGCAGCACAGATACGCAGTATTTT. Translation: CASSLVAGSTDTQYF.